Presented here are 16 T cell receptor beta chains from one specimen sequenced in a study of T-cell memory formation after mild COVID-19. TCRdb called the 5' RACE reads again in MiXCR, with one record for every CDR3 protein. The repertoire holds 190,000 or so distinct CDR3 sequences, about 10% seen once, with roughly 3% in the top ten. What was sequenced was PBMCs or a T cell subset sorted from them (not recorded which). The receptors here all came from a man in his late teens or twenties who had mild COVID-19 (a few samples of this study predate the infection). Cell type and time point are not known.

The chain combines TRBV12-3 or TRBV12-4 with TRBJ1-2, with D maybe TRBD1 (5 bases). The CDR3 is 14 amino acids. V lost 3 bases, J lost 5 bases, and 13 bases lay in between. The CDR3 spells CASSLGTGPYGYTF. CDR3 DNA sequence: TGTGCCAGCAGTTTGGGGACCGGTCCGTATGGCTACACCTTC.

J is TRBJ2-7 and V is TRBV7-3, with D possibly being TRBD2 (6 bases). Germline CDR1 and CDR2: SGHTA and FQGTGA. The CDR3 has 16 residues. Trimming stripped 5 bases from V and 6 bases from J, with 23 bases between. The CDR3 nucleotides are TGTGCCAGCAGCGCCGCCCCGGGTGGGGGGATGGGCGAGCAGTACTTC. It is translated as CASSAAPGGGMGEQYF.

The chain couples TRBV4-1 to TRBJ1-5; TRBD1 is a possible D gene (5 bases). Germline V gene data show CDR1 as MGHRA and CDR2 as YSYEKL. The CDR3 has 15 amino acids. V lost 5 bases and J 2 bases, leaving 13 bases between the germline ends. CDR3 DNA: TGCGCCAGCAGCTACCCCCCCAGGGGCAATCAGCCCCAGCATTTT. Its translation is CASSYPPRGNQPQHF.

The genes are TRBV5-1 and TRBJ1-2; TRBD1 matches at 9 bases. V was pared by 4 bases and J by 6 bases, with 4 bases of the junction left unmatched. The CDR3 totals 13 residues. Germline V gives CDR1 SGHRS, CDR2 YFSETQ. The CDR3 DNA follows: TGCGCCAGCAGCCCCGGACAGGGGCATGGCTACACCTTC. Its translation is CASSPGQGHGYTF.

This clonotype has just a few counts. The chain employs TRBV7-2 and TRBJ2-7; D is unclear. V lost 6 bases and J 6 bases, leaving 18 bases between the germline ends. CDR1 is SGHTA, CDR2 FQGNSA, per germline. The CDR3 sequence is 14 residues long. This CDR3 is CASSPTLAALEQYV. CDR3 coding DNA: TGTGCCAGCAGTCCGACTTTGGCGGCGCTCGAGCAGTACGTC.

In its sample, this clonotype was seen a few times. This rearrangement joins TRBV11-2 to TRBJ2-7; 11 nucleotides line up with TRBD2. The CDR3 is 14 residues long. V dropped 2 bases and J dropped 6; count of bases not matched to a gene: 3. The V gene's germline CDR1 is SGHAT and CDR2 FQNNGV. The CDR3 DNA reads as TGTGCCAGCAGCTTACGACTAGCGGGGAGCGAGCAGTACTTC. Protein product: CASSLRLAGSEQYF.

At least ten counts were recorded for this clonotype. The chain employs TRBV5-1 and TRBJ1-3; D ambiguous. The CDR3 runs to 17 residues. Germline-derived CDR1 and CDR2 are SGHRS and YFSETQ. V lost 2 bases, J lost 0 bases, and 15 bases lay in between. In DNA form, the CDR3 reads TGCGCCAGCAGCTTTTCGCCTCTAAGCGGCTCTGGAAACACCATATATTTT. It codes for CASSFSPLSGSGNTIYF.

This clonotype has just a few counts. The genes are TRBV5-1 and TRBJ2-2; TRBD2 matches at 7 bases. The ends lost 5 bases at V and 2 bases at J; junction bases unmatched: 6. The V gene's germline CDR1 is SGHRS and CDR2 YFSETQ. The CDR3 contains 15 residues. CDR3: CASRWASGNTGELFF. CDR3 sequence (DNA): TGCGCCAGCAGGTGGGCTAGCGGCAACACCGGGGAGCTGTTTTTT.

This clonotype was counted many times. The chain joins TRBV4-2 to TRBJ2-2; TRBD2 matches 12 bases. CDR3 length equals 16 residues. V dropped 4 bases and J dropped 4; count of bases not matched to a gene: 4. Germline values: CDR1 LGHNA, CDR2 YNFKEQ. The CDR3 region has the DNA TGTGCCAGCAGCCGGACTAGCGGGGACCCCACCGGGGAGCTGTTTTTT. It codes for CASSRTSGDPTGELFF.

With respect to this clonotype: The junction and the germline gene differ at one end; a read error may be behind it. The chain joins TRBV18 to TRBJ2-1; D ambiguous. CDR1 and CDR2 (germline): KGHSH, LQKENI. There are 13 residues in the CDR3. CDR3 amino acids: CASSPSNRNEQFF. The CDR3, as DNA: TGTGCAAGCTCACCATCGAATAGGAATGAGCAGTTCTTC.

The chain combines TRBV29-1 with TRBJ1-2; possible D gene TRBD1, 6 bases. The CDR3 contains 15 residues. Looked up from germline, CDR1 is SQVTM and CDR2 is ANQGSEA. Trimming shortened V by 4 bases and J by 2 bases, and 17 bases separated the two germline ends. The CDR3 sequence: CSVGNSGTTNYGYTF. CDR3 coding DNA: TGCAGCGTTGGGAACTCCGGGACAACGAACTATGGCTACACCTTC. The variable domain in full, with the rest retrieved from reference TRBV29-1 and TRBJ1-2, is SAVISQKPSRDICQRGTSLTIQCQVDSQVTMMFWYRQQPGQSLTLIATANQGSEATYESGFVIDKFPISRPNLTFSTLTVSNMSPEDSSIYLCSVGNSGTTNYGYTFGSGTRLTVV.

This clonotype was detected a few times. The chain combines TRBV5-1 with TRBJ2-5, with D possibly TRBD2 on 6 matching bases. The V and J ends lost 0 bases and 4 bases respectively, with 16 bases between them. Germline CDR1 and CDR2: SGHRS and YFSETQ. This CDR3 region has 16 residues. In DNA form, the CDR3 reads TGCGCCAGCAGCTTGGAAGTTGGGCGGGGTAGAGAGACCCAGTACTTC. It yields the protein CASSLEVGRGRETQYF.

The CDR3 DNA is TGTGCCAGCACCCGGGACGGAGGGGACACTGAAGCTTTCTTT. Amino acid sequence: CASTRDGGDTEAFF. The genes are TRBV18 and TRBJ1-1; possibly TRBD1 for D (5 bases). There are 14 residues in the CDR3. Germline CDR1 is KGHSH and CDR2 is LQKENI. V lost 8 bases and J lost 3, with 16 bases in between.

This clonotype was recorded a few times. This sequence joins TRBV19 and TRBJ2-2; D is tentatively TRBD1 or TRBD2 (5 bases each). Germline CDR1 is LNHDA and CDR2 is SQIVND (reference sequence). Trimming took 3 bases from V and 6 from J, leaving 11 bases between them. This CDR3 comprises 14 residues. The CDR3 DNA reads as TGTGCCAGTAGTATTGTCCGAGGGGCCGGGGAGCTGTTTTTT. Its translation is CASSIVRGAGELFF.

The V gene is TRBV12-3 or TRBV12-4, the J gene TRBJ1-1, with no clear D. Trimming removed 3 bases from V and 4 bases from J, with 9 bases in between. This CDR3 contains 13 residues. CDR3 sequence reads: CASSFKEFTEAFF. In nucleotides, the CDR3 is TGTGCCAGCAGTTTCAAGGAATTCACTGAAGCTTTCTTT.

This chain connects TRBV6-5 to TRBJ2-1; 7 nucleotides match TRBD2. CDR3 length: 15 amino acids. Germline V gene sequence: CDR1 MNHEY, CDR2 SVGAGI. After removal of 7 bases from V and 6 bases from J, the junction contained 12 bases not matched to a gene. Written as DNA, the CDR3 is TGTGCCAGCAAGATGACTAGCCTGGTGGGCAATGAGCAGTTCTTC. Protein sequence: CASKMTSLVGNEQFF.